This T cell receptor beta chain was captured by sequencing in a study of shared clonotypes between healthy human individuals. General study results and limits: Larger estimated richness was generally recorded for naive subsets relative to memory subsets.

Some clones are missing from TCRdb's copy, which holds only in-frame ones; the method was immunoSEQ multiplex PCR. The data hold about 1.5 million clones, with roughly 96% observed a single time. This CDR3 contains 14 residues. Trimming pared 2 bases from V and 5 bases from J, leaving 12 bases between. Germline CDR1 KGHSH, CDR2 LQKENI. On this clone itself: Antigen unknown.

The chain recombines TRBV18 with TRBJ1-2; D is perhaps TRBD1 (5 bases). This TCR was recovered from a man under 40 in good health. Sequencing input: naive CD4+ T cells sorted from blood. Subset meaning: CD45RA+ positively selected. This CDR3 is CASSPVMGDYGYTF. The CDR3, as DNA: TGTGCCAGCTCACCAGTGATGGGGGATTATGGCTACACCTTC.